Following are 2 T cell receptor beta chains from one sample sequenced in a study of shared clonotypes between healthy human individuals. Sequencing used immunoSEQ multiplex PCR; TCRdb keeps in-frame clones, though not all of them. Among fewer than 400,000 clones listed, around 72% were seen once. The material sequenced was memory CD4+ T cells sorted from blood. Subset denoted: CD45RA-negative fraction. The receptor source for this set is a man aged 25 to 45 in good health.

The chain carries TRBV5-1 and TRBJ2-1; TRBD2 aligns across 10 bases. CDR3 length: 16 residues. The V gene end was trimmed by 1 base and the J gene end by 7 bases; junction bases not matched to a gene: 8. Per the germline V gene, CDR1 is SGHRS and CDR2 is YFSETQ. The CDR3 here is CASSLRTSGGGNEQFF. In DNA, the CDR3 is TGCGCCAGCAGCTTGAGGACTAGCGGAGGAGGTAATGAGCAGTTCTTC.

This rearrangement joins TRBV30 to TRBJ2-2, with D uncertain. The CDR3 loop spans 15 amino acids. The V and J ends lost 1 base and 2 bases respectively, with 11 bases between them. Germline loops: CDR1 GTSNPN, CDR2 SVGIG (reference sequence). CDR3 amino acids: CAWSEATKNTGELFF. DNA of the CDR3: TGTGCCTGGAGTGAAGCTACCAAAAACACCGGGGAGCTGTTTTTT.